The TCR beta chain described here comes from a study of T cell responses to AZD1222 COVID-19 vaccine. Study-wide results and limits: The peak T cell response came first, and repertoires were sampled only after it. Baseline seropositives among AZD1222 recipients totaled only five to seven. Spike-wide vaccine-associated CD4 TCRs dominated at 160-218 and 743-854. Within unmutated variant regions lay the reported targets of nearly half of spike-specific TCRs.

Note on this clone: Its target is unknown. The same CDR3 is also encoded by other DNA sequences in this sample.

V was pared by 1 base and J by 7 bases, with 8 bases between. The CDR3 is 13 amino acids. Profiled with immunoSEQ multiplex PCR; TCRdb holds only in-frame clones, not every one. The sample contains some 110,000 clones, around nine tenths of which appear only once. Sequencing was performed on peripheral blood, taken 28 days after the second dose of the MenACWY control vaccine. The V and J genes are TRBV12-3 or TRBV12-4 and TRBJ2-1; D is perhaps TRBD2 (5 bases). This clonotype was obtained from an adult who received the MenACWY meningococcal vaccine as a control. The CDR3, as DNA: TGTGCCAGCAGTTTAGGGGCGGGTAATGAGCAGTTCTTC. Translating gives CASSLGAGNEQFF.